This passage covers 20 T cell receptor beta chains from one sample sequenced in a study of T cells in women clearing cervical HPV infection. Sequencing used immunoSEQ multiplex PCR; TCRdb keeps in-frame clones, though not all of them. The sample features fewer than 15,000 clones, with about a tenth in its top ten. Sequenced input: blood buffy coat. These receptors came from a woman aged 18 to 69 with a cervical HPV16 infection that either progressed to CIN3+ or cleared (not recorded which).

Comments on this clone: The read stops 3 residues short of the end of the CDR3; the missing end is completed from the germline J gene. The chain uses TRBV6-4 and TRBJ1-1; the match to TRBD1 covers 7 bases. The V segment lost 6 bases and the J segment 1 base; nucleotides outside the gene matches: 11. The CDR3 covers 16 residues. Per germline, CDR1 MRHNA and CDR2 SNTAGT. The CDR3 DNA, read in part, is TGTGCCAGCAGCCCCGGGACAGATGTTGGGAACACTGAA. Its protein is CASSPGTDVGNTE. The entire CDR3 sequence reads CASSPGTDVGNTEAFF.

Comment on this clone: The CDR3 extends 3 residues past the end of the read, so its final part is completed from the germline J gene. J is TRBJ1-1 and V is TRBV30; possibly TRBD1 for D (5 bases). This CDR3 region has 11 residues. CDR1 and CDR2 (germline): GTSNPN, SVGIG (reference sequence). V lost 7 bases and J 5 bases, leaving 11 bases between the germline ends. The CDR3 here is CALGRGTEAFF. The CDR3 bases that were read are TGTGCCTTGGGGAGGGGAACTGAA.

About this clone: From the germline J gene comes the end of the CDR3, since the read stops 3 residues before it. The chain couples TRBV7-2 to TRBJ1-1, with 7 bases lining up with TRBD1. This CDR3 spans 11 amino acids. CDR1 is SGHTA, CDR2 FQGNSA, per germline. CDR3 DNA (partial): TGTGCCAGCAGCTACCAGGGGGTG. It yields the protein CASSYQGV. The whole CDR3 reads CASSYQGVAFF. The whole variable domain, filled in from reference TRBV7-2 and TRBJ1-1, reads GAGVSQSPSNKVTEKGKDVELRCDPISGHTALYWYRQSLGQGLEFLIYFQGNSAPDKSGLPSDRFSAERTGGSVSTLTIQRTQQEDSAVYLCASSYQGVAFFGQGTRLTVV.

Note on this clone: Read sequence stops 3 residues before the CDR3 end, and the germline J gene provides the missing end. The chain has TRBV12-3 or TRBV12-4 and TRBJ2-3; 8 nucleotides line up with TRBD1. This CDR3 region has 13 residues. CDR3 DNA, as far as it was read: TGTGCCAGCAGCACAGGGGGAAGGCAGCCG. This gives the protein CASSTGGRQP. From start to end, the CDR3 is CASSTGGRQPQYF.

In regard to this clone: The CDR3 end falls 3 residues outside the read, so it is completed with the germline J gene. This rearrangement joins TRBV7-3 to TRBJ2-3; a possible D gene is TRBD1 (5 bases). The CDR3 has 13 amino acids. Germline V gene data show CDR1 as SGHTA and CDR2 as FQGTGA. The chain's CDR3 is CASSSLGQETQYF. CDR3 DNA (partial): TGTGCCAGCAGTTCGTTGGGGCAAGAGACG.

For this clone: The CDR3 end is not reached by the read, which stops 3 residues before it; the germline J gene fills it in. V is TRBV19 and J is TRBJ1-5; no clear D. This CDR3 has 13 residues. Trimming took 5 bases from V and 7 from J, leaving 12 bases between them. Per the germline V gene, CDR1 is LNHDA and CDR2 is SQIVND (reference sequence). The CDR3 sequence is CASSVKVRQPQHF. The sequenced CDR3 bases are TGTGCCAGTAGTGTCAAAGTACGGCAGCCC.

To note about this clone: The missing CDR3 end, 3 residues past where the read stops, is filled in from the germline J gene. The chain joins TRBV7-9 to TRBJ2-1; the match to TRBD2 covers 7 bases. The length of the CDR3 is 14 residues. Germline V lookup: CDR1 SEHNR, CDR2 FQNEAQ (reference sequence). The V segment lost 3 bases and the J segment 8 bases; nucleotides outside the gene matches: 7. This CDR3 is CASSLSGGLDEQFF. CDR3 DNA, as far as it was read: TGTGCCAGCAGCTTGTCGGGGGGTCTCGATGAG.

A word on this clone: The read stops 3 residues short of the end of the CDR3; the missing end is completed from the germline J gene. The rearrangement links TRBV5-1 to TRBJ2-2; 9 nucleotides agree with TRBD1. CDR3 length: 16 residues. Trimming cost V 6 bases and J 3 bases; bases outside gene matches: 9. Germline lookup yields CDR1 SGHRS and CDR2 YFSETQ. The CDR3 loop is CASTGTGQLYTGELFF. The CDR3 DNA, read in part, is TGCGCCAGCACAGGGACAGGGCAACTTTACACCGGGGAG.

Remarks on this clone: Sequencing ends 3 residues short of the CDR3 end; the germline J gene provides the rest. The chain uses TRBV12-3 or TRBV12-4 and TRBJ2-7; tentatively, D is TRBD2 (6 bases). The CDR3 spans 15 residues. Between the trimmed V and J ends, which lost 6 bases and 0 bases, there was a span of 15 bases. The sequenced CDR3 bases are TGTGCCAGCAGCCGCCCCGCGGGGAGCTCCTACGAG. Amino acid sequence: CASSRPAGSSYE. The whole CDR3 protein is CASSRPAGSSYEQYF.

With regard to this clone: The missing CDR3 end, 3 residues past where the read stops, is filled in from the germline J gene. V and J are TRBV2 and TRBJ2-7, with D maybe TRBD1 (6 bases). V was cut by 6 bases and J by 0 bases, with 12 bases left in between. The CDR3 is 14 amino acids. Per germline, CDR1 SNHLY and CDR2 FYNNEI. CDR3 bases read: TGTGCCAGCAGGCCGGACAGCAGCTCCTACGAG. It encodes CASRPDSSSYE. The complete CDR3 sequence is CASRPDSSSYEQYF.

In the case of this clone: The DNA ends 3 residues before the CDR3 does, and the rest of the CDR3 is filled in from the germline J gene. This sequence joins TRBV7-9 and TRBJ2-3, with TRBD1 identical over 7 bases. Trimming at V came to 4 bases and at J to 5 bases, leaving 6 bases not matched to a gene. CDR3 length: 14 amino acids. CDR1 and CDR2 (germline): SEHNR, FQNEAQ (reference sequence). The CDR3 DNA, read in part, is TGTGCCAGCAGCTGGGCAGGGGGTGGAGATACG. It yields the protein CASSWAGGGDT. The full CDR3 protein is CASSWAGGGDTQYF.

As concerns this clone: Read coverage stops 3 residues before the CDR3 terminus; the germline J gene supplies the remainder. The chain combines TRBV5-1 with TRBJ1-1, with D perhaps matching TRBD1 (5 bases). CDR1 and CDR2 from the germline V gene are SGHRS and YFSETQ. V gave up 2 bases and J gave up 0 bases, with 8 bases separating them. The CDR3 sequence is 14 residues long. CDR3 amino acids: CASSFGGMNTEAFF. The covered CDR3 bases are TGCGCCAGCAGCTTCGGGGGGATGAACACTGAA.

Concerning this clone: Coverage ceases 3 residues before the CDR3 finishes, and the germline J gene fills in the end. The chain uses TRBV18 and TRBJ1-2; perhaps TRBD1 as D (5 bases). The germline V gene has CDR1 KGHSH and CDR2 LQKENI. The CDR3 sequence is 16 residues long. The part of the CDR3 DNA that was read is TGTGCCAGCTCACCACCATCGACGGGAAGGGGTCACGAC. Its protein product is CASSPPSTGRGHD. The full-length CDR3 reads as CASSPPSTGRGHDYTF.

To note about this clone: The CDR3 extends 3 residues past the end of the read, so its final part is completed from the germline J gene. The V gene is TRBV2, the J gene TRBJ1-5; no clear D. V shed 7 bases and J shed 3 bases, with 10 bases lying between them. Germline values: CDR1 SNHLY, CDR2 FYNNEI. This CDR3 is built from 13 residues. CDR3 region: CASTGEDNQPQHF. CDR3 DNA, as far as it was read: TGTGCCAGCACAGGTGAAGACAATCAGCCC.

About this clone: The read is 3 residues too short to cover the CDR3 end, so that end is filled in from the germline J gene. This sample includes further DNA sequences coding for the same CDR3. The V and J genes are TRBV19 and TRBJ1-2, with D possibly TRBD1 on 5 matching bases. CDR3 length: 13 amino acids. Germline CDR1 is LNHDA and CDR2 is SQIVND (reference sequence). CDR3 bases read: TGTGCCAGTAGTTCTGACAGTACGAGAGGA. This codes for CASSSDSTRG. The full CDR3 protein is CASSSDSTRGYTF.

Regarding this clone: Read sequence stops 3 residues before the CDR3 end, and the germline J gene provides the missing end. The J gene is TRBJ1-6, the V gene TRBV5-1; possibly TRBD1 for D (6 bases). Trimming took 0 bases from V and 9 from J, leaving 16 bases between them. Germline V gene lookup returns CDR1 SGHRS and CDR2 YFSETQ. The CDR3 is made up of 16 amino acids. Incomplete CDR3 DNA: TGCGCCAGCAGCTTGGGTGTGCAGGGGCTGGGTTCACCC. This sequence encodes CASSLGVQGLGSP. The entire CDR3 is CASSLGVQGLGSPLHF.

By frequency, this clone registers medium-sized. The CDR3 bases that were read are TGTGCCAGTAGTAGGAAACAGGGGGCAATACATTTCTTCTACGAG. Amino acids: CASSRKQGAIHFFYE. Given in full, the CDR3 is CASSRKQGAIHFFYEQYF. V is TRBV19 and J is TRBJ2-7, with 9 positions matching TRBD1. The read falls 3 residues short of the CDR3 end, and the missing part is taken from the germline J gene. V trimming: 4 bases; J trimming: 3 bases; junction bases outside the gene matches: 16. CDR3 size: 18 residues. CDR1 and CDR2 from the germline V gene are LNHDA and SQIVND (reference sequence).

The CDR3 sequence is CASSIPPAGGRNTGELFF. CDR3 bases read: TGTGCCAGTAGTATCCCACCCGCGGGGGGGCGAAACACCGGGGAG. The gene calls are TRBV19 and TRBJ2-2, with TRBD2 matching 9 bases. Read coverage stops 3 residues before the CDR3 terminus; the germline J gene supplies the remainder. The germline CDR1 and CDR2 sequences are LNHDA and SQIVND (reference sequence). Trimming took 3 bases from V and 2 from J; bases not matched to a gene: 10. The CDR3 extends over 18 amino acids.

CDR3 loop: CASSPDREGGQPQYF. CDR3 DNA (partial): TGTGCCAGCAGTCCCGACAGGGAGGGGGGTCAGCCG. This rearrangement joins TRBV7-2 to TRBJ2-3; D possibly matches TRBD1 or TRBD2 (7 bases each). The CDR3 end falls 3 residues outside the read, so it is completed with the germline J gene. The germline CDR1 and CDR2 sequences are SGHTA and FQGNSA. The CDR3 is 15 amino acids.

As to this clone: The read terminates 3 residues ahead of where the CDR3 ends, so the germline J gene completes it. This chain connects TRBV7-3 to TRBJ1-2; D gene unclear. The V gene's germline CDR1 is SGHTA and CDR2 FQGTGA. CDR3 length: 13 residues. The CDR3 bases that were read are TGTGCCAGCAGCCAACCCCCCCGGTACGAC. It encodes CASSQPPRYD. The whole CDR3 reads CASSQPPRYDYTF.